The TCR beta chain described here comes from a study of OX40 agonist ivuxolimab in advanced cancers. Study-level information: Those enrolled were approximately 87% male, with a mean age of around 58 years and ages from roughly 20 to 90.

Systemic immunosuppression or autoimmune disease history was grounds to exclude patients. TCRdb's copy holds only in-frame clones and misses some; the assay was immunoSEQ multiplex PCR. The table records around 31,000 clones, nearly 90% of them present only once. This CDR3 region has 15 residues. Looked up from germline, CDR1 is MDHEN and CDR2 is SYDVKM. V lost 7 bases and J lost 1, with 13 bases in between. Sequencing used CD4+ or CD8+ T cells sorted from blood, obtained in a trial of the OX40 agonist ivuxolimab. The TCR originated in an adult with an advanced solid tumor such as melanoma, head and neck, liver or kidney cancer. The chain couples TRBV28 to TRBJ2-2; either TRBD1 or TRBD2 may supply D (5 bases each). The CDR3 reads CASKRVGENTGELFF. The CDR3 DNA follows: TGTGCCAGCAAGAGGGTGGGGGAGAACACCGGGGAGCTGTTTTTT. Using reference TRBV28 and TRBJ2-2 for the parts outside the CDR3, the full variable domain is DVKVTQSSRYLVKRTGEKVFLECVQDMDHENMFWYRQDPGLGLRLIYFSYDVKMKEKGDIPEGYSVSREKKERFSLILESASTNQTSMYLCASKRVGENTGELFFGEGSRLTVL.